This paragraph reports one T cell receptor beta chain. This sample was included in a study of patients and donors after allogeneic stem cell transplantation. This CDR3 contains 15 residues. The J segment lost 3 bases and the V segment lost 3 bases, leaving 6 bases of the junction unmatched. From the RT-PCR reads, TCRdb called clonotypes with MiXCR, one entry per CDR3 protein. The sample yields approximately 220,000 distinct CDR3 sequences, about 37% seen once. Sequencing input: blood, either unsorted or a sorted T cell fraction (not recorded which). The rearrangement uses TRBV12-3 or TRBV12-4 and TRBJ2-3; 7 nucleotides line up with TRBD2. The clonotype comes from a human donor who was either an allogeneic HSCT recipient or a stem cell or donor lymphocyte infusion donor (not recorded which). It is not recorded whose cells these are; they may come from a transplant donor. For the CDR3, the DNA is TGTGCCAGCAGTTTTCGGGGACTAACTACAGATACGCAGTATTTT. Amino acid sequence: CASSFRGLTTDTQYF.